This T cell receptor (beta chain) was recorded in a study of Graves' ophthalmopathy and Graves' hyperthyroidism. Across the whole study: Peripheral blood was gathered at the point of initial diagnosis, before any treatment started.

Researchers took RNA transcripts and amplified TCR beta CDR3 regions from them. HTBI-primed RT-PCR formed the first round, and a multiplex PCR formed the second. MiXCR, run by TCRdb on the multiplex PCR reads, gives a single entry per CDR3 protein. The sample consists of roughly 400,000 distinct CDR3 sequences, 15% of them appearing once. The receptor's source is a woman aged 18-30 years with stable Graves' hyperthyroidism. The sequenced sample was peripheral blood.

The CDR3, as DNA: TGTGCCAGCAGCCTTCTTCCAGGCACAGATACGCAGTATTTT. Residues: CASSLLPGTDTQYF. The chain is built from TRBV6-1 and TRBJ2-3; no clear D. V dropped 6 bases and J dropped 1 base, with 11 bases sitting between them. The CDR3 is made up of 14 amino acids. The germline V gene has CDR1 MNHNS and CDR2 SASEGT.